What follows are 21 T cell receptor beta chains derived from one specimen sequenced in a study of a mutant IDH1 vaccine in newly diagnosed glioma (dated by TCRdb to the early 2020s). Their cognate antigens are unknown. This specimen's time point label, per the study, means: week 23, last vaccination. A 20-mer mutant IDH1 peptide at 300 micrograms in Montanide made up each vaccine dose, which was injected subcutaneously together with topical imiquimod. Library construction relied on the immunoSEQ multiplex PCR assay. TCRdb re-hosts the immuneACCESS table, in-frame sequences only. Its copies lack some clones; in the studies checked, an unresolved V gene accounts for under half of them, and the cause for the rest is not known. For this sample there are around 11,000 clones; 70% to 90% appear just once. Approximately 5.2% of the sample belongs to the ten largest clones. Material: PBMCs, obtained from a glioma patient whose treatment included an IDH1 peptide vaccine. Receptor source: a middle-aged woman with glioma. Some clones in this sample may be carry-over from other donors' samples.

V is TRBV19 and J is TRBJ1-1; 11 positions match TRBD1. The CDR3 has 15 amino acids. V shed 1 base and J 6 bases; nucleotides not matched to a gene: 4. Germline V gene sequence: CDR1 LNHDA, CDR2 SQIVND (reference sequence). The CDR3 reads CASSIARGQGAEAFF. In nucleotides, the CDR3 is TGTGCCAGTAGTATAGCCAGGGGACAGGGGGCTGAAGCTTTCTTT.

This clone occurred once. The chain is built from TRBV14 and TRBJ1-2, with D unclear. CDR3 length: 15 residues. The germline V and J ends were trimmed by 1 base and 2 bases, with 11 bases remaining between them. Germline loops: CDR1 SGHDN, CDR2 FVKESK. The CDR3 DNA follows: TGTGCCAGCAGCCAAGCGCCCACCCCGAACTATGGCTACACCTTC. Translating gives CASSQAPTPNYGYTF.

The V call is TRBV10-2, the J call TRBJ1-1, with TRBD1 as a possible D gene (5 bases). V lost 0 bases and J lost 3, with 11 bases in between. This CDR3 region has 15 residues. Germline CDR1 WSHSY, CDR2 SAAADI. The CDR3 coding sequence is TGCGCCAGCAGTGAGTCGTGGGGCATGGACACTGAAGCTTTCTTT. Translated, it gives CASSESWGMDTEAFF.

The chain combines TRBV11-3 with TRBJ2-1; D gene unclear. Deletions cut 7 bases from V and 6 bases from J, with 19 bases between. Germline V gene lookup returns CDR1 SGHNT and CDR2 YENEEA. CDR3 size: 15 residues. The DNA for the CDR3 is TGTGCCAGCACCCCCAGGAGTCGATGGGGCAATGAGCAGTTCTTC. Amino acids: CASTPRSRWGNEQFF.

The V call is TRBV7-6, the J call TRBJ1-3; possibly TRBD1 for D (5 bases). V lost 10 bases and J 0 bases, leaving 16 bases between the germline ends. This CDR3 has 15 residues. Looked up from germline, CDR1 is SGHVS and CDR2 is FNYEAQ. This CDR3 reads CATARVGFSGNTIYF. In DNA, the CDR3 is TGTGCCACAGCCAGGGTCGGTTTCTCTGGAAACACCATATATTTT.

This clone was detected only once. Here the CDR3 DNA reads TGTGCCAGCAGCCTGACAGGGGGGCGCGGCTACACCTTC. Translating gives CASSLTGGRGYTF. The chain recombines TRBV28 with TRBJ1-2; 9 bases map to TRBD1. V lost 6 bases, J lost 8 bases, and 7 bases stayed unmatched. The CDR3 sequence is 13 residues long. Germline CDR1 is MDHEN and CDR2 is SYDVKM.

V usage is TRBV6-5 and J usage is TRBJ1-2; the D is unclear. The CDR3 sequence is 13 residues long. Trimming pared 6 bases from V and 0 bases from J, leaving 8 bases between. Germline CDR1 reads MNHEY; CDR2 reads SVGAGI. Written as DNA, the CDR3 is TGTGCCAGCAGGCTGGATTCTAACTATGGCTACACCTTC. This encodes CASRLDSNYGYTF.

The V and J genes are TRBV5-1 and TRBJ1-6; possibly TRBD1 for D (6 bases). Trimming left V 4 bases short and J 10 bases short, with 12 bases between. CDR3 length equals 13 residues. CDR1 is SGHRS and CDR2 is YFSETQ in the germline V gene. CDR3 protein: CASSGAGDSPLHF. As DNA, the CDR3 is TGCGCCAGCAGCGGGGCAGGGGACTCACCCCTCCACTTT. Based on the CDR3 plus reference TRBV5-1 and TRBJ1-6, the full variable domain is KAGVTQTPRYLIKTRGQQVTLSCSPISGHRSVSWYQQTPGQGLQFLFEYFSETQRNKGNFPGRFSGRQFSNSRSEMNVSTLELGDSALYLCASSGAGDSPLHFGNGTRLTVT.

The J gene is TRBJ1-5, the V gene TRBV19, with 7 bases lining up with TRBD1. Trimming removed 7 bases from V and 7 bases from J; junction bases left unmatched: 28. This CDR3 is 20 amino acids long. CDR1 and CDR2 (germline): LNHDA, SQIVND (reference sequence). CDR3 region: CASTYGKIHRDSLARQPQHF. The CDR3 bases are TGTGCCAGTACCTATGGTAAGATTCACCGGGACAGTTTGGCGAGGCAGCCCCAGCATTTT.

The gene calls are TRBV7-9 and TRBJ1-1; D gene unclear. Germline V gene data show CDR1 as SEHNR and CDR2 as FQNEAQ (reference sequence). This CDR3 has 13 amino acids. Trimming pared 6 bases from V and 7 bases from J, leaving 15 bases between. CDR3: CASRIRSGVEAFF. CDR3 sequence (DNA): TGTGCCAGCAGAATCCGGTCCGGCGTTGAAGCTTTCTTT.

This clone has just one count. The genes are TRBV10-3 and TRBJ2-3; D uncertain. Germline CDR1 ENHRY, CDR2 SYGVKD. The V end lost 0 bases, the J end lost 7 bases, and 5 bases lay between the germline ends. The CDR3 is 12 residues long. The CDR3 reads CAISESEHTQYF. Written as DNA, the CDR3 is TGTGCCATCAGTGAGTCTGAGCATACGCAGTATTTT.

The rearrangement uses TRBV5-1 and TRBJ2-7; TRBD1 agrees at 8 bases. This CDR3 comprises 18 residues. Germline V gene sequence: CDR1 SGHRS, CDR2 YFSETQ. Germline trimming cut 4 bases from V and 1 base from J; bases unmatched to any gene: 16. For the CDR3, the DNA is TGCGCCAGCAGCCCCCGTATCCAACAGGGACAGGAGTCCTACGAGCAGTACTTC. Its protein is CASSPRIQQGQESYEQYF. The full variable domain, rest sourced from reference TRBV5-1 and TRBJ2-7, is KAGVTQTPRYLIKTRGQQVTLSCSPISGHRSVSWYQQTPGQGLQFLFEYFSETQRNKGNFPGRFSGRQFSNSRSEMNVSTLELGDSALYLCASSPRIQQGQESYEQYFGPGTRLTVT.

The V call is TRBV9, the J call TRBJ2-1; 7 positions match TRBD1. CDR1 and CDR2 (germline): SGDLS, YYNGEE. The V segment lost 0 bases and the J segment 0 bases; nucleotides outside the gene matches: 3. This CDR3 has 16 residues. The CDR3 here is CASSVASGGSYNEQFF. DNA of the CDR3: TGTGCCAGCAGCGTAGCGTCAGGGGGCTCCTACAATGAGCAGTTCTTC.

V gene TRBV5-1 combines with J gene TRBJ2-1; 9 bases fit TRBD2. After removal of 0 bases from V and 8 bases from J, the junction contained 9 bases not matched to a gene. CDR1 is SGHRS, CDR2 YFSETQ, per germline. CDR3 length equals 16 residues. For the CDR3, the DNA is TGCGCCAGCAGCTTGGGGGCGGGAGGGCCGTTAGATGAGCAGTTCTTC. Translated: CASSLGAGGPLDEQFF. The full variable domain, rest sourced from reference TRBV5-1 and TRBJ2-1, is KAGVTQTPRYLIKTRGQQVTLSCSPISGHRSVSWYQQTPGQGLQFLFEYFSETQRNKGNFPGRFSGRQFSNSRSEMNVSTLELGDSALYLCASSLGAGGPLDEQFFGPGTRLTVL.

Points on this clone: In the same sample, other DNA sequences code for this CDR3. This chain uses TRBV30 with TRBJ1-5; D is unresolved. This CDR3 comprises 15 residues. Germline CDR1 GTSNPN, CDR2 SVGIG (reference sequence). V gave up 0 bases and J gave up 4 bases, with 13 bases separating them. The CDR3 loop reads CAWSVSLFGNQPQHF. DNA for the CDR3: TGTGCCTGGAGTGTATCCCTTTTCGGAAATCAGCCCCAGCATTTT.

This chain connects TRBV28 to TRBJ2-7; D is unclear. In germline, CDR1 is MDHEN, CDR2 SYDVKM. Trimming shortened V by 2 bases and J by 5 bases, and 7 bases separated the two germline ends. The CDR3 covers 12 residues. CDR3 region: CASSLSVDEQYF. CDR3 bases: TGTGCCAGCAGTTTAAGTGTCGACGAGCAGTACTTC.

The chain joins TRBV19 to TRBJ1-4; 7 nucleotides match TRBD1. V lost 6 bases, J lost 8 bases, and 9 bases stayed unmatched. Looked up from germline, CDR1 is LNHDA and CDR2 is SQIVND (reference sequence). This CDR3 comprises 14 residues. CDR3 in DNA: TGTGCCAGTAGCAGGACAGGCAATTCGGAAAAACTGTTTTTT. Translating it yields CASSRTGNSEKLFF. Supplemented by reference TRBV19 and TRBJ1-4, the full variable domain reads DGGITQSPKYLFRKEGQNVTLSCEQNLNHDAMYWYRQDPGQGLRLIYYSQIVNDFQKGDIAEGYSVSREKKESFPLTVTSAQKNPTAFYLCASSRTGNSEKLFFGSGTQLSVL.

This chain joins TRBV2 and TRBJ2-7, with 9 bases lining up with TRBD1. CDR1 is SNHLY, CDR2 FYNNEI, per germline. The CDR3 has 17 amino acids. The V segment lost 6 bases and the J segment 0 bases; nucleotides outside the gene matches: 12. CDR3 amino acids: CASSLSRDRAVSYEQYF. Here the CDR3 DNA reads TGTGCCAGCAGCCTCAGTAGGGACAGGGCCGTCTCCTACGAGCAGTACTTC.

V is TRBV6-5 and J is TRBJ2-3; 7 nucleotides match TRBD2. The CDR3 runs 15 residues. V trimming: 2 bases; J trimming: 3 bases; junction bases outside the gene matches: 5. Germline CDR1 is MNHEY and CDR2 is SVGAGI. CDR3 in DNA: TGTGCCAGCAGTTACAGAGGGAGGGCTACAGATACGCAGTATTTT. It translates to CASSYRGRATDTQYF.

The gene calls are TRBV25-1 and TRBJ2-5, with 11 bases matching TRBD2. Germline V gene sequence: CDR1 MGHDK, CDR2 SYGVNS. With V trimmed by 6 bases and J by 1 base, 4 bases remained unmatched. The CDR3 has 15 amino acids. CDR3 DNA: TGTGCCAGCAGCCCTAGCGGGAGGCCCCAAGAGACCCAGTACTTC. This sequence encodes CASSPSGRPQETQYF.

Only one count was recorded for this clone. This CDR3 is CASSRRGVSYNEQFF. CDR3 nucleotide sequence: TGCGCCAGCAGTAGGCGGGGGGTCTCCTACAATGAGCAGTTCTTC. The chain uses TRBV10-1 and TRBJ2-1, with TRBD2 matching 8 bases. Trimming took 5 bases from V and 0 from J; bases not matched to a gene: 3. The germline V gene encodes CDR1 WNHNN and CDR2 SYGVQD (reference sequence). The CDR3 totals 15 residues.